Many counts were recorded for the clone carrying this T cell receptor beta chain. No antigen is known for it. This specimen includes other DNA sequences encoding the same CDR3. The entry originates in a study of shared clonotypes between healthy human individuals. Regarding the study as a whole: Sequencing depth was predicted to influence how clonotypes are shared among donors.

V lost 4 bases and J 1 base, leaving 10 bases between the germline ends. This CDR3 is 14 amino acids long. Germline CDR1 and CDR2: SGHTA and FQGTGA. Unsorted samples relied on about 100 million PBMCs, which served as the source of genomic DNA. Ten immunoSEQ deep assay plates were used by the authors to sequence unsorted PBMC DNA. As originally analysed: Junction-only sequences without quality scores came from ImmunoSEQ, so filtering differed. Assay used: immunoSEQ multiplex PCR; TCRdb lists only in-frame clones, some missing. V and J calls and clone size are given by that table; D and trimming were obtained from the DNA. The data show about 490,000 clones, 76% seen once.

Sequencing input: PBMCs. The chain is built from TRBV7-3 and TRBJ1-1; D not certain. This clonotype was obtained from a woman in her forties in good health. Some clones in this sample may be carry-over from other donors' samples. The CDR3 protein is CASSYGPSNTEAFF. The DNA for the CDR3 is TGTGCCAGCAGCTACGGGCCTTCGAACACTGAAGCTTTCTTT.